Each of the 20 T cell receptor beta chains below was sequenced from the same sample in a study of cytomegalovirus exposure and HLA in healthy donors. Clones were read by immunoSEQ multiplex PCR, and TCRdb kept only the in-frame ones, dropping some. The sample carries roughly 240,000 clones, around nine tenths recorded once. What was sequenced was PBMCs. The receptors were sampled from a man aged 18 to 30 in good health and CMV-seronegative.

Here the CDR3 DNA reads TGTGCCTGGAGTGCCGGGAGACAAACCTATAATTCACCCCTCCACTTT. Amino acids: CAWSAGRQTYNSPLHF. The rearrangement uses TRBV30 and TRBJ1-6; no definite D call. CDR3 length equals 16 residues. CDR1 is GTSNPN, CDR2 SVGIG, per germline (reference sequence). V lost 1 base and J lost 2, with 12 bases in between.

This clone was observed a single time. The chain carries TRBV19 and TRBJ1-2; 7 bases match TRBD1. The trim removed 6 bases at V and 3 bases at J, leaving 10 bases unmatched. There are 15 residues in the CDR3. The germline V gene has CDR1 LNHDA and CDR2 SQIVND (reference sequence). CDR3 sequence: CASRIQGVTDYGYTF. CDR3 DNA: TGTGCCAGTAGGATTCAGGGGGTAACGGACTATGGCTACACCTTC.

The chain links TRBV19 to TRBJ2-7, with 7 bases that match TRBD1. Germline CDR1 LNHDA, CDR2 SQIVND (reference sequence). This CDR3 region has 16 residues. V dropped 0 bases and J dropped 4; count of bases not matched to a gene: 9. This CDR3 is CASSIEATGSRYEQYF. The DNA of the CDR3 is TGTGCCAGTAGTATAGAAGCGACAGGGTCTCGTTACGAGCAGTACTTC.

The chain uses TRBV5-1 and TRBJ2-6, with 9 bases fitting TRBD1. Germline loops: CDR1 SGHRS, CDR2 YFSETQ. The CDR3 extends over 17 amino acids. V was clipped by 5 bases and J by 0 bases; unmatched bases: 6. DNA of the CDR3: TGCGCCAGCAGACAGGGGGCTAGCGTCTCTGGGGCCAACGTCCTGACTTTC. Translation gives CASRQGASVSGANVLTF.

This rearrangement joins TRBV5-1 to TRBJ1-2; the match to TRBD1 covers 7 bases. This CDR3 comprises 14 residues. Germline loops: CDR1 SGHRS, CDR2 YFSETQ. The trim removed 0 bases at V and 5 bases at J, leaving 4 bases unmatched. CDR3: CASSLEGGAYGYTF. In DNA form, the CDR3 reads TGCGCCAGCAGCTTGGAAGGGGGCGCGTATGGCTACACCTTC.

Only one count was recorded for this clone. V usage is TRBV2 and J usage is TRBJ2-3; possible D gene TRBD2, 6 bases. CDR1 SNHLY and CDR2 FYNNEI come from the germline V gene. Between the trimmed V and J ends, which lost 4 bases and 3 bases, there was a span of 17 bases. This CDR3 spans 16 amino acids. The CDR3 region is CASSAGYGAGTDTQYF. CDR3 DNA: TGTGCCAGCAGTGCCGGATATGGGGCGGGGACAGATACGCAGTATTTT.

The rearrangement joins TRBV10-2 to TRBJ2-7, with D uncertain. The CDR3 has 14 residues. V lost 4 bases and J lost 1, with 11 bases in between. CDR1 WSHSY and CDR2 SAAADI come from the germline V gene. CDR3: CASSVLAESYEQYF. The CDR3 DNA follows: TGCGCCAGCAGTGTTCTGGCAGAATCCTACGAGCAGTACTTC.

This chain connects TRBV19 to TRBJ2-7, with 8 positions matching TRBD2. From germline, CDR1 is LNHDA and CDR2 SQIVND (reference sequence). The CDR3 runs 16 residues. V lost 4 bases and J lost 0; bases outside the gene matches: 8. The CDR3 region has the DNA TGTGCCAGTAGTAGGCCCAAGCGGGAGATCTCCTACGAGCAGTACTTC. Its translation: CASSRPKREISYEQYF.

The gene calls are TRBV11-3 and TRBJ2-3; D remains unclear. Germline CDR1 is SGHNT and CDR2 is YENEEA. This CDR3 comprises 16 residues. V was cut by 1 base and J by 2 bases, with 13 bases left in between. The CDR3 sequence: CASSLACAILTDTQYF. DNA of the CDR3: TGTGCCAGCAGCTTAGCGTGCGCGATACTCACAGATACGCAGTATTTT. The whole variable domain, filled in from reference TRBV11-3 and TRBJ2-3, reads EAGVVQSPRYKIIEKKQPVAFWCNPISGHNTLYWYLQNLGQGPELLIRYENEEAVDDSQLPKDRFSAERLKGVDSTLKIQPAELGDSAVYLCASSLACAILTDTQYFGPGTRLTVL.

This rearrangement joins TRBV5-4 to TRBJ2-3, with a weak D call TRBD1 (6 bases). CDR3 length: 14 residues. Germline values: CDR1 SGHNT, CDR2 YYREEE (reference sequence). Trimming stripped 4 bases from V and 6 bases from J, with 15 bases between. The CDR3 sequence: CASSGGPGEDTQYF. The CDR3 DNA sequence: TGTGCCAGCAGCGGCGGGCCAGGGGAGGATACGCAGTATTTT.

This clone was seen once. The chain recombines TRBV10-3 with TRBJ1-4; TRBD1 is a possible D gene (5 bases). CDR3 length: 15 residues. Germline CDR1 and CDR2: ENHRY and SYGVKD. V was pared by 4 bases and J by 5 bases, with 14 bases between. The CDR3 sequence is CAISGTGTRNEKLFF. CDR3 DNA: TGTGCCATCAGTGGGACCGGGACTAGGAATGAAAAACTGTTTTTT.

This clone was recorded a few times. A junction boundary mismatches the germline segment, possibly from a read error. V is TRBV2 and J is TRBJ2-4, with TRBD1 identical over 7 bases. This CDR3 has 14 amino acids. Per the germline V gene, CDR1 is SNHLY and CDR2 is FYNNEI. The CDR3 DNA follows: TGTGCCAGCAGCGAAGGGACAGTACAAAACATTCAGTACTTC. This codes for CASSEGTVQNIQYF.

This clone was recorded only once. J is TRBJ2-2 and V is TRBV5-1; D remains unclear. The CDR3 totals 15 residues. Germline lookup yields CDR1 SGHRS and CDR2 YFSETQ. Trimming removed 4 bases from V and 6 bases from J, with 16 bases in between. This chain's CDR3 is CASSAAIDVAGELFF. CDR3 sequence (DNA): TGCGCCAGCAGCGCAGCGATCGATGTGGCCGGGGAGCTGTTTTTT.

This sequence joins TRBV6-4 and TRBJ2-2; D call uncertain. CDR1 and CDR2 (germline): MRHNA, SNTAGT. Trimming took 2 bases from V and 2 from J, leaving 3 bases between them. The CDR3 consists of 13 residues. CDR3 DNA sequence: TGTGCCAGCAGTGACCCTAACACCGGGGAGCTGTTTTTT. It encodes CASSDPNTGELFF.

This chain connects TRBV5-8 to TRBJ2-1; D gene unclear. This CDR3 comprises 14 residues. The germline V and J ends were trimmed by 1 base and 1 base, with 6 bases remaining between them. Germline V lookup: CDR1 SGHTS, CDR2 YDEGEE. This CDR3 reads CASSLPGSYNEQFF. CDR3 DNA sequence: TGTGCCAGCAGCTTGCCAGGTTCCTACAATGAGCAGTTCTTC. The whole variable domain, remainder taken from reference TRBV5-8 and TRBJ2-1, is EAGVTQSPTHLIKTRGQQATLRCSPISGHTSVYWYQQALGLGLQFLLWYDEGEERNRGNFPPRFSGRQFPNYSSELNVNALELEDSALYLCASSLPGSYNEQFFGPGTRLTVL.

This clone was recorded once. The chain is built from TRBV6-5 and TRBJ2-2, with TRBD2 matching 9 bases. Germline V CDR1 and CDR2: MNHEY, SVGAGI. The CDR3 sequence is 15 residues long. Trimming took 6 bases from V and 6 from J; bases not matched to a gene: 8. CDR3 in DNA: TGTGCCAGCAGCCGAGCGGGGGGAACCCCCGGGGAGCTGTTTTTT. Its protein product is CASSRAGGTPGELFF.

This clone has only a few counts. This sequence joins TRBV5-6 and TRBJ1-6; D gene unclear. The CDR3 length is 12 residues. Germline V gives CDR1 SGHDT, CDR2 YYEEEE. Trimming shortened V by 1 base and J by 8 bases, and 4 bases separated the two germline ends. In DNA form, the CDR3 reads TGTGCCAGCAGCTTGTCCGATTCACCCCTCCACTTT. Translation gives CASSLSDSPLHF.

The chain recombines TRBV7-9 with TRBJ1-2; D is undetermined. The CDR3 runs 14 residues. V dropped 3 bases and J dropped 0 bases, with 8 bases sitting between them. Germline V gene sequence: CDR1 SEHNR, CDR2 FQNEAQ (reference sequence). The CDR3 spells CASSFEGSNYGYTF. For the CDR3, the DNA is TGTGCCAGCAGCTTTGAGGGCTCTAACTATGGCTACACCTTC.

This clone has a single count. CDR3 coding DNA: TGTGCCTGGAGTTCGACTGAAGCTTTCTTT. This sequence encodes CAWSSTEAFF. The chain joins TRBV30 to TRBJ1-1; no definite D call. Between the trimmed V and J ends, which lost 2 bases and 5 bases, there was a span of 3 bases. This CDR3 comprises 10 residues. Germline lookup yields CDR1 GTSNPN and CDR2 SVGIG (reference sequence).

The chain employs TRBV2 and TRBJ2-3; D is unresolved. The CDR3 runs to 15 residues. Germline CDR1 is SNHLY and CDR2 is FYNNEI. Trimming took 10 bases from V and 0 from J, leaving 17 bases between them. CDR3 DNA: TGTGCCACCCAAGCGTCCCGATACAGCACAGATACGCAGTATTTT. Translated, it gives CATQASRYSTDTQYF.